This T cell receptor (beta chain) was obtained from a study of blood T cell repertoires in COVID-19. Study-wide background: Researchers got acute and convalescent COVID-19 samples from the United States, Italy and Spain. Sample material is recorded as cDNA or gDNA derived from T cells, B-cell-depleted T cells, or PBMCs.

In the original analysis: Reference gene primer amplification yielded estimated nucleated cell counts. Libraries were prepared by immunoSEQ multiplex PCR; TCRdb keeps only in-frame clonotypes and omits some of them. V and J calls plus clone size are reproduced from that table; the DNA served to infer D and trimming. The data hold 120,000 or so clones, with about 85% observed a single time. This CDR3 has 14 amino acids. Trimming took 6 bases from V and 5 from J, leaving 17 bases between them. The germline V gene has CDR1 SEHNR and CDR2 FQNEAQ (reference sequence). The clonotype comes from a man aged 80 or over with active or convalescent COVID-19. The chain joins TRBV7-9 to TRBJ2-7; possibly TRBD2 for D (6 bases). Material for sequencing was peripheral blood. This chain's CDR3 is CASRPRDWGDEQYF. CDR3 DNA: TGTGCCAGCAGACCTCGGGACTGGGGGGACGAGCAGTACTTC.